The 23 T cell receptor beta chains below come from one sample, sequenced in a study of tumor-infiltrating lymphocytes in primary liver carcinoma. Total RNA (around 0.45 ug) served as template for TCR beta cDNA synthesis primed by a constant-region primer. Researchers made the TCR beta libraries by running three nested multiplex PCR rounds with slightly modified ARM-PCR. The first two PCR rounds used TRBV1-TRBV30 primers with a Cbeta primer, nine to ten cycles each. Via MiXCR, TCRdb re-called the multiplex PCR reads, giving one row per CDR3 protein. The top ten hold about a fifth of the sample, which has 45,000 or so distinct CDR3 sequences, around 70% seen once. It was from roughly 20-30 mg of unsorted bulk tissue that RNA and DNA were co-extracted. The sample comprised liver tumor tissue from sampling region 2. Documented subset: tumor region T2, inferior pole. Receptors were obtained from a man in his forties or fifties with primary liver carcinoma and hepatitis B virus infection.

This clonotype was seen a few times. The junction differs from germline at one of its ends, possibly a read error. This chain uses TRBV4-3 with TRBJ2-7; unclear D gene. Germline V gene data show CDR1 as LGHNA and CDR2 as YSLEER. The CDR3 has 13 amino acids. The CDR3 DNA reads as TGCGCCAGCAGCCAAGATCTACCCTCCGAGCTGTACTTC. Its translation is CASSQDLPSELYF.

Concerning this clonotype: Since a much larger clone is just one base distant, this may be a read error. The V call is TRBV11-3, the J call TRBJ2-1, with TRBD1 matching 8 bases. The CDR3 is 13 amino acids. Germline V gives CDR1 SGHNT, CDR2 YENEEA. The CDR3 spells CTSRDRTNNEQFF. CDR3 nucleotide sequence: TGTACCAGCAGGGACAGGACCAACAATGAGCAGTTCTTC.

The chain couples TRBV6-2 or TRBV6-3 to TRBJ1-1; TRBD1 aligns across 7 bases. Looked up from germline, CDR1 is MNHEY and CDR2 is SVGEGT. V was pared by 6 bases and J by 4 bases, with 5 bases of the junction left unmatched. The CDR3 is 13 residues long. The CDR3 sequence: CASSRQGCTEAFF. The CDR3 DNA sequence: TGTGCCAGCAGCCGACAGGGTTGCACTGAAGCTTTCTTT.

With regard to this clonotype: A much larger clone sits a single nucleotide away, making a read error possible. The chain links TRBV7-9 to TRBJ2-7; tentative D call: TRBD2 (6 bases). Trimming took 4 bases from V and 0 from J, leaving 10 bases between them. This CDR3 is 14 amino acids long. The germline V gene has CDR1 SEHNR and CDR2 FQNEAQ (reference sequence). Here the CDR3 DNA reads TGTGCCAGCAGCTCTAGCGCCGCCTCCTACGAGCAGTACTTC. Translated, it gives CASSSSAASYEQYF.

At least ten counts were recorded for this clonotype. This chain joins TRBV2 and TRBJ1-1; a weak D match, TRBD1 (6 bases). Germline CDR1 is SNHLY and CDR2 is FYNNEI. The CDR3 is 14 residues long. V gave up 7 bases and J gave up 4 bases, with 16 bases separating them. The CDR3 sequence: CASILVQGSTEAFF. In nucleotides, the CDR3 is TGTGCCAGCATCCTGGTACAGGGAAGCACTGAAGCTTTCTTT. Complete variable domain (other parts from reference TRBV2 and TRBJ1-1): EPEVTQTPSHQVTQMGQEVILRCVPISNHLYFYWYRQILGQKVEFLVSFYNNEISEKSEIFDDQFSVERPDGSNFTLKIRSTKLEDSAMYFCASILVQGSTEAFFGQGTRLTVV.

In this sample, this clonotype turned up a few times. It may be a read error: a sequence one base away is much more abundant. The chain joins TRBV7-9 to TRBJ2-2; no clear D gene. Germline loops: CDR1 SEHNR, CDR2 FQNEAQ (reference sequence). This CDR3 is 11 amino acids long. CDR3 in DNA: TGTGTCAGCAGCTTAGCCGGGGAGCTGTTTTTT. It specifies CVSSLAGELFF. Drawing the rest from reference TRBV7-9 and TRBJ2-2, the complete variable domain is DTGVSQNPRHKITKRGQNVTFRCDPISEHNRLYWYRQTLGQGPEFLTYFQNEAQLEKSRLLSDRFSAERPKGSFSTLEIQRTEQGDSAMYLCVSSLAGELFFGEGSRLTVL.

This clonotype was counted once. The V and J genes are TRBV29-1 and TRBJ2-3; 8 bases map to TRBD1. Per germline, CDR1 SQVTM and CDR2 ANQGSEA. CDR3 size: 14 residues. The CDR3 here is CSVFVTGASDTQYF. Written as DNA, the CDR3 is TGCAGTGTTTTCGTGACAGGGGCGTCAGATACGCAGTATTTT.

This clonotype was recorded a few times. The junction departs from the called germline gene at one end, perhaps through a read error. The rearrangement joins TRBV10-2 to TRBJ2-2; D is perhaps TRBD1 (6 bases). Germline CDR1 and CDR2: WSHSY and SAAADI. This CDR3 is 14 amino acids long. CDR3 nucleotides: TGCGTCAGCAGTGGACGAAGAGGGGGTGGGGAGCTGTTTTTT. Its translation is CVSSGRRGGGELFF.

The V and J genes are TRBV12-3 or TRBV12-4 and TRBJ2-4; the D gene is possibly TRBD2 (6 bases). The CDR3 totals 14 residues. V lost 9 bases, J lost 7 bases, and 19 bases lay in between. The CDR3 spells CASTEGATWNIQYF. CDR3 bases: TGTGCCAGTACGGAGGGTGCAACCTGGAACATTCAGTACTTC.

Sample share makes this clonotype medium-sized (0.01 to 0.1%). V gene TRBV6-1 combines with J gene TRBJ2-7; 7 bases fit TRBD1. V lost 7 bases, J lost 1 base, and 4 bases stayed unmatched. Germline V gives CDR1 MNHNS, CDR2 SASEGT. This CDR3 comprises 13 residues. This CDR3 is CASTRTGSYEQYF. CDR3 sequence (DNA): TGTGCCAGCACCCGGACAGGTTCCTACGAGCAGTACTTC.

The rearrangement joins TRBV6-2 or TRBV6-3 to TRBJ1-1; D gene ambiguous. This CDR3 is 14 amino acids long. The germline V gene encodes CDR1 MNHEY and CDR2 SVGEGT. The V gene lost 4 bases and the J gene lost 12 bases, with 21 bases spanning the gap. For the CDR3, the DNA is TGTGCCAGCAGTTGCCCCTGGGTGACCCCGACAACTTTCTTT. It yields the protein CASSCPWVTPTTFF.

The V gene is TRBV7-3, the J gene TRBJ2-3, with TRBD1 as a possible D gene (8 bases). Germline CDR1 reads SGHTA; CDR2 reads FQGTGA. Deletions cut 1 base from V and 5 bases from J, with 16 bases between. The CDR3 has 16 amino acids. CDR3 DNA: TGTGCCAGCAGCTTAAGGGGGGGGACAGGCGAAGATACGCAGTATTTT. Its protein product is CASSLRGGTGEDTQYF.

A remark on this clonotype: A read error may account for a junction end that differs from germline. The CDR3 protein is CASRLATGSYGYAF. CDR3 bases: TGTGCCAGCAGATTAGCAACAGGGAGCTATGGCTACGCCTTC. The chain uses TRBV7-9 and TRBJ1-2, with D possibly TRBD1 on 6 matching bases. In germline, CDR1 is SEHNR, CDR2 FQNEAQ (reference sequence). CDR3 length equals 14 residues. Full variable domain (missing parts from reference TRBV7-9 and TRBJ1-2): DTGVSQNPRHKITKRGQNVTFRCDPISEHNRLYWYRQTLGQGPEFLTYFQNEAQLEKSRLLSDRFSAERPKGSFSTLEIQRTEQGDSAMYLCASRLATGSYGYAFGSGTRLTVV.

For this clonotype: A junction boundary mismatches the germline segment, possibly from a read error. The V and J genes are TRBV6-6 and TRBJ1-1; 8 nucleotides line up with TRBD1. CDR3 length equals 13 residues. The germline gives CDR1 MNHNY, CDR2 SVGAGI (reference sequence). Written as DNA, the CDR3 is TGTGTCAGCAGCACAGGGGGGACTACTAAGGCTTTCTTT. This codes for CVSSTGGTTKAFF.

As regards this clonotype: Since no conserved phenylalanine or tryptophan closes the CDR3, a read error is the likely cause. The chain has TRBV10-3 and TRBJ2-3; 13 bases line up with TRBD2. CDR1 is ENHRY, CDR2 SYGVKD, per germline. The CDR3 runs 16 residues. CDR3 protein: CVISRTSGGGTDTQYS. DNA for the CDR3: TGTGTCATCAGTCGGACTAGCGGGGGTGGCACAGATACGCAGTATTCT.

Worth noting for this clonotype: A junction end diverges from the germline sequence, so it may reflect a read error. The chain is built from TRBV4-2 and TRBJ2-1; 9 bases line up with TRBD2. The CDR3 sequence is 17 residues long. CDR1 LGHNA and CDR2 YNFKEQ come from the germline V gene. CDR3 nucleotides: TGTACCAGCAGCCAAGAGGTAGCGGGGGCCTCCCACAATGAACAGTTCTTC. Protein sequence: CTSSQEVAGASHNEQFF.

This clonotype is labeled medium-sized. The chain couples TRBV6-1 to TRBJ2-7; tentatively, D is TRBD1 or TRBD2 (5 bases each). V was trimmed by 4 bases and J by 0 bases, leaving 13 bases between them. The CDR3 contains 15 residues. CDR1 and CDR2 from the germline V gene are MNHNS and SASEGT. The CDR3 coding sequence is TGTGCCAGCAGTGTTGGGACGGTGGGCTCCTACGAGCAGTACTTC. This codes for CASSVGTVGSYEQYF.

This clonotype was seen only a few times. Given a much more abundant clone one base away, this may be a read error. This sequence joins TRBV28 and TRBJ1-4, with 10 bases that match TRBD1. Germline V lookup: CDR1 MDHEN, CDR2 SYDVKM. CDR3 length: 18 residues. CDR3 in amino acids: CASRYDRGPVATNKKLFF. In nucleotides, the CDR3 is TGTGCCAGCAGATATGACAGGGGGCCAGTTGCAACTAATAAAAAACTGTTTTTT.

With respect to this clonotype: The conserved phenylalanine or tryptophan is not found at the CDR3 terminus, so this likely reflects a read error. This rearrangement joins TRBV6-2 or TRBV6-3 to TRBJ2-7; D gene ambiguous. This CDR3 has 14 amino acids. V was trimmed by 5 bases and J by 2 bases, leaving 13 bases between them. Germline V gene data show CDR1 as MNHEY and CDR2 as SVGEGT. CDR3 protein: CASSLWAGPYEQYY. CDR3 sequence (DNA): TGTGCCAGCAGTCTCTGGGCTGGTCCCTACGAGCAGTACTAC.

This CDR3 is CASSEQGKWGEQFF. Here the CDR3 DNA reads TGTGCCAGCAGTGAACAGGGTAAATGGGGAGAGCAGTTCTTC. This chain connects TRBV6-1 to TRBJ2-1, with D possibly being TRBD1 (5 bases). Trimming cost V 2 bases and J 10 bases, with 15 bases left between them. Germline CDR1 reads MNHNS; CDR2 reads SASEGT. This CDR3 has 14 amino acids.

This chain connects TRBV11-2 to TRBJ2-7; TRBD2 is a possible D gene (6 bases). V was pared by 11 bases and J by 3 bases, with 14 bases between. The CDR3 is made up of 12 amino acids. Germline V gene data show CDR1 as SGHAT and CDR2 as FQNNGV. The CDR3 coding sequence is TGTGCCCGTAGTCCCGGGAGCTACGAGCAGTACTTC. Translating gives CARSPGSYEQYF. Combining the CDR3 with reference TRBV11-2 and TRBJ2-7 gives the whole variable domain EAGVAQSPRYKIIEKRQSVAFWCNPISGHATLYWYQQILGQGPKLLIQFQNNGVVDDSQLPKDRFSAERLKGVDSTLKIQPAKLEDSAVYLCARSPGSYEQYFGPGTRLTVT.

A note on this clonotype: One end of the junction fails to match germline, which may point to a read error. The chain combines TRBV29-1 with TRBJ2-1, with 7 bases identical to TRBD1. CDR1 is SQVTM, CDR2 ANQGSEA, per germline. This CDR3 spans 13 amino acids. CDR3 sequence reads: CSVGKGASNEQFF. CDR3 in DNA: TGCAGTGTTGGGAAGGGGGCGTCCAATGAGCAGTTCTTC.

Relative to its sample, this clonotype is medium-sized. V and J are TRBV10-1 and TRBJ2-4; TRBD2 agrees at 10 bases. The trim removed 6 bases at V and 2 bases at J, leaving 7 bases unmatched. Germline V gene data show CDR1 as WNHNN and CDR2 as SYGVQD (reference sequence). The CDR3 extends over 16 amino acids. As DNA, the CDR3 is TGCGCCAGCAGCACACTAGCGGGAAGGACCAAAAACATTCAGTACTTC. Protein sequence: CASSTLAGRTKNIQYF.